This T cell receptor beta chain is from a study of neoadjuvant nivolumab and ipilimumab in lung cancer. Findings of the study overall: Only two of four nivolumab-treated tumors gained richness and clonality by surgery. TCR richness and clonality were higher in tumors than adjacent uninvolved lung.

The method was immunoSEQ multiplex PCR; TCRdb's version includes in-frame clones alone and lacks a portion of them. Of about 38,000 clones listed, 75% to 90% were seen once; the top ten hold 2.5% to 3.5%. Comments on this clone: Its target is not known.

This CDR3 spans 15 amino acids. Germline CDR1 reads SGHDN; CDR2 reads FVKESK. The V segment lost 1 base and the J segment 5 bases; nucleotides outside the gene matches: 6. The sequence was obtained from an adult with non-small cell lung cancer. V and J are TRBV14 and TRBJ1-1, with 8 positions matching TRBD1. Sample: peripheral blood, taken before neoadjuvant nivolumab, alone or with ipilimumab. The CDR3 sequence is CASSQVGRGQTEAFF. DNA for the CDR3: TGTGCCAGCAGCCAAGTAGGCAGGGGGCAAACTGAAGCTTTCTTT.